These T cell receptor beta chains were read from a single sample in a study of CD8+CD57+ T cells in acquired aplastic anemia. In TCRdb, the reads were re-called with MiXCR into one record per CDR3 protein. Here the sample spans about 470,000 distinct CDR3 sequences, around 30% being singletons. The sample was sorted CD4+, CD8+, or CD8+CD57+ T cells (not recorded which) from PBMCs. The receptors were gathered from a human donor with aplastic anemia. CDR3s include the opening cysteine and the closing phenylalanine or tryptophan. D genes are given only for firm matches. A row's size may be missing; if present it is once, few, many or a size class.

length	J	size	V	D	CDR3	DNA
11	TRBJ2-5	many	TRBV10-3	-	CATRAWETQYF	TGTGCCACCCGCGCGTGGGAGACCCAGTACTTC
15	TRBJ2-5	-	TRBV7-2	-	CASSFVILPQETQYF	TGTGCCAGCAGCTTTGTTATACTGCCGCAAGAGACCCAGTACTTC
13	TRBJ2-7	-	TRBV7-3	TRBD2	CASSLIPGGEQYF	TGTGCCAGCAGCTTAATCCCCGGGGGGGAGCAGTACTTC
14	TRBJ2-1	many	TRBV9	-	CASSAGVSYNEQFF	TGTGCCAGCAGCGCAGGTGTCTCCTACAATGAGCAGTTCTTC
16	TRBJ2-6	few	TRBV10-3	-	CASSYSLLLGANVLTF	TGTGCCAGCAGTTACTCACTCCTGCTCGGGGCCAACGTCCTGACTTTC
17	TRBJ2-3	-	TRBV20-1	-	CSARHTAWTPYTDTQYF	TGCAGTGCTAGACATACGGCATGGACACCATACACAGATACGCAGTATTTT
16	TRBJ1-2	many	TRBV29-1	TRBD1	CSVDSPGQVANYGYTF	TGCAGCGTTGACTCTCCCGGACAGGTAGCTAACTATGGCTACACCTTC
15	TRBJ2-7	many	TRBV4-2	-	CASSQGPSSSYEQYF	TGTGCCAGCAGCCAAGGACCTTCTAGCTCCTACGAGCAGTACTTC
14	TRBJ2-5	-	TRBV5-6	-	CASSLGGREETQYF	TGTGCCAGCAGCTTGGGGGGGCGCGAGGAGACCCAGTACTTC
15	TRBJ2-7	many	TRBV7-3	-	CASSLNAGRSYEQYF	TGTGCCAGCAGCTTAAACGCTGGACGCTCCTACGAGCAGTACTTC
16	TRBJ1-5	-	TRBV15	-	CATSSQVGGGNQPQHF	TGTGCCACCAGCAGCCAAGTGGGGGGCGGCAATCAGCCCCAGCATTTT
13	TRBJ1-1	-	TRBV7-9	-	CVSSLEADIEAFF	TGTGTCAGCAGCTTAGAGGCGGATATTGAAGCTTTCTTT
15	TRBJ2-2	-	TRBV20-1	-	CSAWGAGLNTGELFF	TGCAGTGCTTGGGGGGCGGGGCTGAACACCGGGGAGCTGTTTTTT
15	TRBJ2-7	-	TRBV5-1	-	CASSPTQESSYEQYF	TGCGCCAGCAGCCCCACCCAGGAAAGTTCCTACGAGCAGTACTTC
15	TRBJ2-3	few	TRBV14	-	CASSQDLHVTDTQYF	TGTGCCAGCAGCCAAGATCTTCACGTAACAGATACGCAGTATTTT
14	TRBJ1-5	few	TRBV6-1	-	CASSGLLGDQPQHF	TGTGCCAGCAGTGGACTTTTGGGGGATCAGCCCCAGCATTTT
14	TRBJ1-2	-	TRBV20-1	TRBD1	CSARTQGQNYGYTF	TGCAGTGCTAGGACCCAGGGACAGAACTATGGCTACACCTTC
13	TRBJ1-1	-	TRBV15	-	CATSSGSWRTAFF	TGTGCCACCAGCAGTGGGAGTTGGAGGACGGCTTTCTTT
16	TRBJ1-6	many	TRBV9	-	CASSLTGSSVNSPLHF	TGTGCCAGCAGCTTAACAGGGTCGTCGGTTAATTCACCCCTCCACTTT
13	TRBJ2-2	-	TRBV2	-	CASSEWGAGELFF	TGTGCCAGCAGTGAATGGGGGGCCGGGGAGCTGTTTTTT
16	TRBJ2-1	few	TRBV19	-	CASRKGTAGPGYEQFF	TGTGCCAGTAGGAAAGGGACTGCTGGCCCCGGGTATGAGCAGTTCTTC
15	TRBJ2-3	-	TRBV20-1	TRBD2	CSARQLAGAPDTQYF	TGCAGTGCTAGACAACTAGCGGGGGCCCCAGATACGCAGTATTTT
12	TRBJ1-2	-	TRBV5-4	-	CASSLESNGYTF	TGTGCCAGCAGCTTGGAGAGTAACGGCTACACCTTC
15	TRBJ2-5	many	TRBV7-2	TRBD2	CASSLSGGAWETQYF	TGTGCCAGCAGCTTGAGCGGGGGGGCCTGGGAGACCCAGTACTTC
14	TRBJ1-5	many	TRBV24-1	TRBD1	CATSRDSGNQPQHF	TGTGCCACCAGTAGGGACAGCGGAAATCAGCCCCAGCATTTT
15	TRBJ1-5	-	TRBV20-1	TRBD1	CSARPGQVSNQPQHF	TGCAGTGCTAGACCGGGACAGGTTAGCAATCAGCCCCAGCATTTT
16	TRBJ1-3	-	TRBV7-8	-	CASSAGPASSGNTIYF	TGTGCCAGCAGCGCAGGACCCGCGAGCTCTGGAAACACCATATATTTT
14	TRBJ1-6	many	TRBV7-9	TRBD1	CASSAGTGRSPLHF	TGTGCCAGCAGCGCCGGGACAGGAAGGTCACCCCTCCACTTT
14	TRBJ1-3	few	TRBV12-3/TRBV12-4	-	CASSNQGFGNTIYF	TGTGCCAGCAGTAACCAGGGATTTGGAAACACCATATATTTT
15	TRBJ2-1	-	TRBV14	TRBD2	CASSQVGLAGGEQFF	TGTGCCAGCAGCCAGGTGGGACTAGCGGGAGGGGAGCAGTTCTTC
15	TRBJ1-1	many	TRBV7-2	-	CASSSGPVGNTEAFF	TGTGCCAGCAGCTCTGGGCCCGTCGGGAACACTGAAGCTTTCTTT
15	TRBJ2-7	many	TRBV11-1	-	CASSLDPGTISEQYF	TGTGCCAGCAGCTTAGATCCAGGGACAATAAGCGAGCAGTACTTC
14	TRBJ2-1	few	TRBV7-2	-	CASRLGGGGNEQFF	TGTGCCAGCAGGCTGGGCGGGGGCGGAAATGAGCAGTTCTTC
13	TRBJ2-7	many	TRBV20-1	TRBD1	CSARPGQGAGQYF	TGCAGTGCTAGACCGGGACAGGGGGCAGGGCAGTACTTC
13	TRBJ2-3	many	TRBV19	TRBD1	CASSINRDSTQYF	TGTGCCAGTAGTATAAACCGGGACAGTACGCAGTATTTT
14	TRBJ1-2	-	TRBV29-1	-	CSVAQTDTNYGYTF	TGCAGCGTTGCCCAAACCGATACTAACTATGGCTACACCTTC
15	TRBJ2-5	few	TRBV10-3	TRBD1	CATSEAGGPEETQYF	TGTGCCACCAGTGAGGCAGGGGGACCCGAAGAGACCCAGTACTTC
12	TRBJ2-5	-	TRBV29-1	-	CSAGANKETQYF	TGCAGTGCGGGGGCGAACAAGGAGACCCAGTACTTC
15	TRBJ1-2	-	TRBV25-1	-	CASSELSGFSYGYTF	TGTGCCAGCAGTGAATTGTCAGGGTTCTCGTATGGCTACACCTTC
14	TRBJ1-1	many	TRBV2	-	CASSEEQGGIEAFF	TGTGCCAGCAGTGAAGAGCAGGGAGGGATTGAAGCTTTCTTT
14	TRBJ2-7	-	TRBV25-1	TRBD2	CAWRLAGGPGEQYF	TGTGCCTGGCGGCTAGCGGGAGGGCCGGGCGAGCAGTACTTC
14	TRBJ1-1	once	TRBV15	-	CATSRNYGVAEAFF	TGTGCCACCAGCAGAAATTATGGGGTAGCTGAAGCTTTCTTT
14	TRBJ2-1	many	TRBV2	-	CASISDSLYNEQFF	TGTGCCAGTATCTCCGACAGTCTCTACAATGAGCAGTTCTTC
11	TRBJ2-1	few	TRBV29-1	-	CSARTGNEQFF	TGCAGCGCAAGGACTGGCAATGAGCAGTTCTTC
20	TRBJ1-2	few	TRBV20-1	-	CSASPPGGRLNPGVNYGYTF	TGCAGTGCTAGTCCTCCCGGGGGTAGACTCAATCCGGGGGTTAACTATGGCTACACCTTC
16	TRBJ2-2	-	TRBV19	TRBD1	CASRGGQGFDTGELFF	TGTGCCAGCAGGGGGGGACAGGGGTTTGATACCGGGGAGCTGTTTTTT
15	TRBJ1-6	-	TRBV27	TRBD1	CASSQTGGMGSPLHF	TGTGCCAGCAGTCAGACAGGGGGAATGGGTTCACCCCTCCACTTT
11	TRBJ2-3	-	TRBV20-1	-	CSARLGGTQYF	TGCAGTGCCAGACTAGGGGGTACGCAGTATTTT